Sequencing of this TCR beta chain was carried out in a study of PD-1 blockade in classical Hodgkin lymphoma. Study-wide findings and caveats: Significant TCR diversity gains by C4D1 occurred in CD4+ but not CD8+ cells. Complete responders entered with baseline diversity on par with newly diagnosed patients, the results showed.

Assay: immunoSEQ multiplex PCR; the TCRdb copy retains only in-frame clones and omits some. The table shows 10,000 to 15,000 clones, with 65% to 90% occurring only once. On this clone itself: What it binds is unknown.

CDR3 length equals 16 residues. V lost 2 bases, J lost 0 bases, and 13 bases lay in between. Per germline, CDR1 ENHRY and CDR2 SYGVKD. Every patient had relapsed following autologous stem cell transplantation, and cohorts differed in brentuximab vedotin exposure. Classification of best responses gave complete response, partial response or progressive disease. The specimen was peripheral blood mononuclear cells (PBMCs), collected at baseline. The origin of this receptor is a human donor with classical Hodgkin lymphoma. This chain uses TRBV10-3 with TRBJ1-1; D perhaps matches TRBD1 (5 bases). The CDR3 nucleotides are TGTGCCATCAGTGAGATAGCAGGGCCTATGAACACTGAAGCTTTCTTT. This gives the protein CAISEIAGPMNTEAFF.